These 32 T cell receptor beta chains share one sample of origin, sequenced in a study of cytomegalovirus exposure and HLA in healthy donors. 13 Jbeta primers and 60 Vbeta primers were used for the PCR. Sequencing used immunoSEQ multiplex PCR; TCRdb keeps in-frame clones, though not all of them. In the table there are 60,000 to 90,000 clones, 60% to 70% of which are singletons. Sample: PBMCs. These receptors all stem from a man aged 40-49 years in good health and CMV-seropositive.

This chain uses TRBV27 with TRBJ2-3; TRBD1 matches 7 bases. From germline, CDR1 is MNHEY and CDR2 SMNVEV (reference sequence). The CDR3 has 15 residues. V lost 6 bases and J lost 1; bases outside the gene matches: 7. Here the CDR3 reads CASSRQGMGTDTQYF. The CDR3 DNA reads TGTGCCAGCAGCAGACAGGGTATGGGCACAGATACGCAGTATTTT.

The CDR3 here is CAATSGTYEQYF. The CDR3 DNA follows: TGTGCCGCGACTAGCGGAACCTACGAGCAGTACTTC. The rearrangement uses TRBV30 and TRBJ2-7; 9 bases agree with TRBD2. J lost 2 bases, V lost 8 bases, and 4 bases had no gene match. This CDR3 region has 12 residues. Germline V CDR1 and CDR2: GTSNPN, SVGIG (reference sequence).

This sequence joins TRBV9 and TRBJ2-7; 11 bases are shared with TRBD2. CDR1 SGDLS and CDR2 YYNGEE come from the germline V gene. The CDR3 runs to 14 residues. V dropped 2 bases and J dropped 3; count of bases not matched to a gene: 1. As DNA, the CDR3 is TGTGCCAGCAGCGTCCTAGCGGGAGGCTACGAGCAGTACTTC. It yields the protein CASSVLAGGYEQYF.

This chain connects TRBV28 to TRBJ1-5; 11 bases match TRBD1. The junction had 11 bases not matched to a gene; V was cut back by 6 bases and J by 7 bases. CDR1 MDHEN and CDR2 SYDVKM come from the germline V gene. This CDR3 is 16 amino acids long. The CDR3 nucleotides read TGTGCCAGCAGCCAACTGGACAGGGGGCCACAACAGCCCCAGCATTTT. This gives the protein CASSQLDRGPQQPQHF.

This clone occurred a few times. J is TRBJ1-1 and V is TRBV5-1; D ambiguous. This CDR3 spans 15 amino acids. V was trimmed by 4 bases and J by 1 base, leaving 14 bases between them. The V gene's germline CDR1 is SGHRS and CDR2 YFSETQ. The CDR3 reads CASSPLLTANTEAFF. As DNA, the CDR3 is TGCGCCAGCAGCCCGCTCCTAACAGCGAACACTGAAGCTTTCTTT.

This clone was detected once. The chain employs TRBV28 and TRBJ1-1; D not resolved. Germline CDR1 is MDHEN and CDR2 is SYDVKM. The CDR3 contains 10 residues. The V end was cut by 4 bases, the J end by 8 bases, with 5 bases between. The CDR3 loop is CASSYREAFF. CDR3 nucleotides: TGTGCCAGCAGTTACCGGGAAGCTTTCTTT.

The chain employs TRBV25-1 and TRBJ2-1, with a weak D call TRBD2 (6 bases). Germline V CDR1 and CDR2: MGHDK, SYGVNS. Trimming pared 3 bases from V and 6 bases from J, leaving 15 bases between. This CDR3 region has 15 residues. The CDR3 bases are TGTGCCAGCAGTGACTTAGTAAGCGGGTCCAATGAGCAGTTCTTC. Residues: CASSDLVSGSNEQFF.

This clone is classed as medium-sized (0.01 to 0.1%). This chain joins TRBV6-6 and TRBJ2-7, with D perhaps TRBD2 (6 bases). The CDR3 contains 14 residues. Trimming took off 7 bases at V and 7 bases at J, with 20 bases between the two ends. Germline-derived CDR1 and CDR2 are MNHNY and SVGAGI (reference sequence). The CDR3 nucleotides are TGTGCCAGCAACATAGCGGACCGAGGGCGGGAGCAGTACTTC. It is translated as CASNIADRGREQYF.

V and J are TRBV4-1 and TRBJ1-1, with TRBD1 matching 7 bases. V trimming: 6 bases; J trimming: 1 base; junction bases outside the gene matches: 5. CDR1 and CDR2 (germline): MGHRA, YSYEKL. CDR3 length: 14 residues. CDR3 loop: CASRLDRENTEAFF. The CDR3 DNA reads as TGCGCCAGCAGGTTAGACAGGGAGAACACTGAAGCTTTCTTT.

The chain uses TRBV27 and TRBJ1-2, with 8 bases that match TRBD1. V trimming: 10 bases; J trimming: 7 bases; junction bases outside the gene matches: 11. Germline V gene lookup returns CDR1 MNHEY and CDR2 SMNVEV (reference sequence). The CDR3 loop spans 13 amino acids. CDR3 region: CATTGQGDGGYTF. The CDR3, as DNA: TGTGCCACCACCGGACAGGGAGACGGTGGCTACACCTTC.

This clone came up a few times. This chain joins TRBV9 and TRBJ2-7; possibly TRBD2 for D (6 bases). Trimming stripped 0 bases from V and 4 bases from J, with 11 bases between. Germline loops: CDR1 SGDLS, CDR2 YYNGEE. The CDR3 is 14 residues long. The CDR3 region has the DNA TGTGCCAGCAGCGTAGGTAGCGGATTTTACGAGCAGTACTTC. Translating gives CASSVGSGFYEQYF.

V is TRBV29-1 and J is TRBJ2-5, with 13 nucleotides matching TRBD2. Germline V CDR1 and CDR2: SQVTM, ANQGSEA. The CDR3 has 16 residues. V trimming: 4 bases; J trimming: 4 bases; junction bases outside the gene matches: 9. CDR3 nucleotide sequence: TGCAGCGTTGTAAACCAACTAGCGGGGGGGCGAGAGACCCAGTACTTC. Translation gives CSVVNQLAGGRETQYF.

The V gene is TRBV6-4, the J gene TRBJ2-7; TRBD1 aligns across 10 bases. This CDR3 spans 11 amino acids. The germline gives CDR1 MRHNA, CDR2 SNTAGT. The CDR3 region is CAGQGSYEQYF. The CDR3 bases are TGTGCGGGACAGGGGTCCTACGAGCAGTACTTC.

The chain couples TRBV6-6 to TRBJ2-5, with D maybe TRBD2 (6 bases). V dropped 8 bases and J dropped 0 bases, with 10 bases sitting between them. CDR3 length equals 13 residues. The V gene's germline CDR1 is MNHNY and CDR2 SVGAGI (reference sequence). The CDR3, as DNA: TGTGCCAGCCAAAGCGGGTACCAAGAGACCCAGTACTTC. This translates into CASQSGYQETQYF.

This chain links TRBV5-1 with TRBJ1-5; 7 nucleotides align to TRBD1. Trimming removed 0 bases from V and 3 bases from J; junction bases left unmatched: 3. Germline loops: CDR1 SGHRS, CDR2 YFSETQ. CDR3 size: 15 residues. The CDR3 nucleotides read TGCGCCAGCAGCTTGGGGCAGGGGGTCAATCAGCCCCAGCATTTT. Protein sequence: CASSLGQGVNQPQHF.

This chain joins TRBV30 and TRBJ1-1; TRBD1 agrees at 7 bases. This CDR3 is 12 amino acids long. CDR1 is GTSNPN, CDR2 SVGIG, per germline (reference sequence). CDR3 nucleotides: TGTGCTCATGACAGGGAAGTCACTGAAGCTTTCTTT. Protein sequence: CAHDREVTEAFF.

The chain joins TRBV5-1 to TRBJ2-3, with 8 positions matching TRBD2. V lost 4 bases and J lost 3; bases outside the gene matches: 4. The CDR3 has 14 residues. CDR1 is SGHRS, CDR2 YFSETQ, per germline. The CDR3 nucleotides read TGCGCCAGCAGCCTCGGGGGGGTTACAGATACGCAGTATTTT. Amino acids: CASSLGGVTDTQYF.

The chain employs TRBV5-8 and TRBJ1-2, with TRBD1 identical over 12 bases. Germline loops: CDR1 SGHTS, CDR2 YDEGEE. CDR3 length equals 14 residues. The junction had 5 bases not matched to a gene; V was cut back by 4 bases and J by 7 bases. The CDR3 reads CASSLGQGALGYTF. Written as DNA, the CDR3 is TGTGCCAGCAGCCTGGGACAGGGGGCGCTTGGCTACACCTTC.

The chain recombines TRBV6-1 with TRBJ1-1; 7 nucleotides match TRBD1. J gave up 0 bases and V 4 bases, and 5 bases lay outside the gene matches. This CDR3 is built from 15 residues. CDR1 is MNHNS and CDR2 is SASEGT in the germline V gene. This CDR3 is CASSARTGMNTEAFF. CDR3 sequence (DNA): TGTGCCAGCAGTGCGAGGACAGGAATGAACACTGAAGCTTTCTTT.

This clone was seen once. This sequence joins TRBV15 and TRBJ2-1; a possible D gene is TRBD1 (7 bases). CDR3 length: 14 residues. The V end was cut by 8 bases, the J end by 4 bases, with 15 bases between. CDR1 LNHNV and CDR2 YYDKDF come from the germline V gene (reference sequence). The CDR3 sequence is CATGGGRTYNEQFF. The CDR3 nucleotides read TGTGCCACCGGAGGGGGCCGGACTTACAATGAGCAGTTCTTC.

This rearrangement joins TRBV7-3 to TRBJ2-4, with 8 nucleotides matching TRBD1. J lost 9 bases, V lost 4 bases, and 8 bases had no gene match. The CDR3 is 14 residues long. Germline assignment: CDR1 SGHTA and CDR2 FQGTGA. CDR3 in DNA: TGTGCCAGCAGCTCATCAGGGGGCTGGGGCATTCAGTACTTC. Its translation: CASSSSGGWGIQYF.

This chain links TRBV9 with TRBJ2-2; 9 nucleotides align to TRBD2. V dropped 0 bases and J dropped 4; count of bases not matched to a gene: 1. CDR3 length equals 15 residues. Per the germline V gene, CDR1 is SGDLS and CDR2 is YYNGEE. The CDR3 region has the DNA TGTGCCAGCAGCGTAGGCGGGAGGGCCACCGGGGAGCTGTTTTTT. Its translation is CASSVGGRATGELFF.

The genes are TRBV6-5 and TRBJ1-2; a weak D match, TRBD1 (6 bases). This CDR3 spans 14 amino acids. Per the germline V gene, CDR1 is MNHEY and CDR2 is SVGAGI. Trimming took 0 bases from V and 6 from J, leaving 11 bases between them. CDR3 loop: CASSYSTAGDGYTF. CDR3 sequence (DNA): TGTGCCAGCAGTTACTCGACGGCAGGGGATGGCTACACCTTC.

The chain links TRBV4-2 to TRBJ1-3; 11 positions match TRBD1. The CDR3 spans 18 residues. J gave up 1 base and V 1 base, and 6 bases lay outside the gene matches. CDR1 and CDR2 from the germline V gene are LGHNA and YNFKEQ. CDR3 nucleotides: TGTGCCAGCAGCCAAGGTTCGGGACAGGGGGTATCTGGAAACACCATATATTTT. Its translation is CASSQGSGQGVSGNTIYF.

The CDR3 loop is CASTVSWGHYTF. CDR3 DNA: TGTGCCAGCACCGTTAGTTGGGGCCACTACACCTTC. The chain joins TRBV2 to TRBJ1-2, with a weak D call TRBD1 (5 bases). The germline gives CDR1 SNHLY, CDR2 FYNNEI. This CDR3 has 12 residues. Trimming shortened V by 7 bases and J by 10 bases, and 16 bases separated the two germline ends.

This rearrangement joins TRBV29-1 to TRBJ1-4; D gene unclear. The CDR3 runs to 15 residues. V was pared by 2 bases and J by 6 bases, with 16 bases between. Germline loops: CDR1 SQVTM, CDR2 ANQGSEA. The CDR3 bases are TGCAGCGTTGAAAGTTCCCGGGCGGGTGATGAAAAACTGTTTTTT. Translating gives CSVESSRAGDEKLFF.

CDR3 DNA sequence: TGTGCCAGCAGTTCCCTACAGGGGACCAGGGGTTCAGATACGCAGTATTTT. As protein: CASSSLQGTRGSDTQYF. The V gene is TRBV28, the J gene TRBJ2-3; 7 nucleotides match TRBD1. This CDR3 is built from 17 residues. Losses at the gene ends were 4 bases for V and 4 bases for J; bases not matched to a gene: 14. Looked up from germline, CDR1 is MDHEN and CDR2 is SYDVKM.

The rearrangement joins TRBV5-6 to TRBJ1-2; D is perhaps TRBD1 (5 bases). The CDR3 has 14 residues. In germline, CDR1 is SGHDT, CDR2 YYEEEE. V lost 4 bases and J 8 bases, leaving 18 bases between the germline ends. For the CDR3, the DNA is TGTGCCAGCAGCCCCGCGGCAGGGTCGTACGGCTACACCTTC. Its protein product is CASSPAAGSYGYTF.

CDR3 protein: CASTEAGGNSPLHF. CDR3 in DNA: TGTGCCAGCACCGAGGCAGGGGGTAATTCACCCCTCCACTTT. The chain employs TRBV2 and TRBJ1-6; 7 bases match TRBD1. This CDR3 comprises 14 residues. V was pared by 7 bases and J by 6 bases, with 6 bases of the junction left unmatched. Germline CDR1 is SNHLY and CDR2 is FYNNEI.

The chain recombines TRBV15 with TRBJ2-7; tentative D call: TRBD2 (5 bases). Trimming took 4 bases from V and 5 from J, leaving 12 bases between them. This CDR3 comprises 13 residues. Per germline, CDR1 LNHNV and CDR2 YYDKDF (reference sequence). The DNA for the CDR3 is TGTGCCACCAGCACCGGGGTGTACCACGAGCAGTACTTC. Amino acids: CATSTGVYHEQYF. Full variable domain (outside the CDR3, taken from reference TRBV15 and TRBJ2-7): DAMVIQNPRYQVTQFGKPVTLSCSQTLNHNVMYWYQQKSSQAPKLLFHYYDKDFNNEADTPDNFQSRRPNTSFCFLDIRSPGLGDTAMYLCATSTGVYHEQYFGPGTRLTVT.

The chain uses TRBV6-5 and TRBJ2-1; perhaps TRBD2 as D (6 bases). Trimming took off 2 bases at V and 4 bases at J, with 12 bases between the two ends. Germline-derived CDR1 and CDR2 are MNHEY and SVGAGI. The CDR3 covers 15 residues. CDR3 loop: CASSYGGVPYNEQFF. For the CDR3, the DNA is TGTGCCAGCAGTTACGGAGGGGTCCCATACAATGAGCAGTTCTTC.

This chain uses TRBV19 with TRBJ2-7, with D perhaps matching TRBD1 (6 bases). Trimming pared 3 bases from V and 1 base from J, leaving 13 bases between. The CDR3 is made up of 15 amino acids. CDR1 LNHDA and CDR2 SQIVND come from the germline V gene (reference sequence). CDR3 loop: CASSIAGRGSYEQYF. In nucleotides, the CDR3 is TGTGCCAGTAGTATCGCCGGCAGGGGATCCTACGAGCAGTACTTC.